Included here is one TCR beta chain sequence, with context. Antigen unknown. Sample time point: baseline pretreatment blood. The treatment was: 15 Gy SBRT to primary tumor, nephrectomy 4 weeks later. These data belong to a study of radiation and T cells in renal cell carcinoma. V was pared by 4 bases and J by 2 bases, with 15 bases between. The length of the CDR3 is 16 residues. CDR1 and CDR2 from the germline V gene are MNHNY and SVGAGI (reference sequence). Study outcomes and limitations: Top tumor clonotypes rose in blood 2 weeks post-radiation, then contracted.

Produced via immunoSEQ multiplex PCR; TCRdb's table is partial and in-frame only. The data hold 130,000 to 150,000 clones, with 70% to 90% observed a single time. The gene calls are TRBV6-6 and TRBJ1-3; D remains ambiguous. The starting material was blood, obtained from a patient whose treatment included radiotherapy and nephrectomy. The sequence derives from a woman aged 50 to 60 with renal cell carcinoma. The CDR3 DNA reads TGTGCCAGCAGTTCCGCCGACCTCTGGACTGGAAACACCATATATTTT. Its protein is CASSSADLWTGNTIYF.